This T cell receptor (beta chain) was observed in a study of OX40 agonist ivuxolimab in advanced cancers. The V segment lost 5 bases and the J segment 8 bases; nucleotides outside the gene matches: 9. Looked up from germline, CDR1 is MDHEN and CDR2 is SYDVKM. The CDR3 runs 14 residues. Method: immunoSEQ multiplex PCR; TCRdb's copy keeps in-frame clones and lacks some. The table includes around 63,000 clones, more than 80% detected once. This specimen consisted of CD4+ or CD8+ T cells sorted from blood, obtained in a trial of the OX40 agonist ivuxolimab. This chain uses TRBV28 with TRBJ1-2; 9 positions agree with TRBD1. The TCR was taken from an adult with an advanced solid tumor such as melanoma, head and neck, liver or kidney cancer. The CDR3 DNA is TGTGCCAGCAGTACCCGGACAGGGGATCTGGGCTACACCTTC. Residues: CASSTRTGDLGYTF.